These 11 T cell receptor beta chains share one sample of origin, sequenced in a study of CD8+ T cells in alopecia areata. Extraction and reverse transcription of RNA yielded cDNA as the sequencing template. The method was immunoSEQ multiplex PCR; TCRdb's version includes in-frame clones alone and lacks a portion of them. This sample carries more than 90,000 clones, roughly 50% of them seen once, and the ten largest clones take approximately 12%. Noted treatment: oral pan-JAK inhibitor, 5-10 mg twice daily. This specimen consisted of CD8+ T cells sorted from blood, obtained at week 24, from a patient treated with tofacitinib. The receptors here all came from a human donor with alopecia areata.

This clone was recorded a few times. The gene calls are TRBV9 and TRBJ1-1; tentative D call: TRBD1 (5 bases). Germline V gene lookup returns CDR1 SGDLS and CDR2 YYNGEE. The CDR3 totals 12 residues. The ends were cut back, 7 bases at V and 1 base at J, with 8 bases in the middle. The CDR3 DNA reads as TGTGCCAGCGGAGGACAGAACACTGAAGCTTTCTTT. As protein: CASGGQNTEAFF.

This chain joins TRBV2 and TRBJ1-6; D is uncertain. Germline V gene data show CDR1 as SNHLY and CDR2 as FYNNEI. Trimming took off 3 bases at V and 11 bases at J, with 5 bases between the two ends. The CDR3 is 11 residues long. CDR3 protein: CASSELTPLHF. Here the CDR3 DNA reads TGTGCCAGCAGTGAGCTGACACCCCTCCACTTT. Together with reference TRBV2 and TRBJ1-6, the CDR3 gives the full variable domain: EPEVTQTPSHQVTQMGQEVILRCVPISNHLYFYWYRQILGQKVEFLVSFYNNEISEKSEIFDDQFSVERPDGSNFTLKIRSTKLEDSAMYFCASSELTPLHFGNGTRLTVT.

This clone showed up just once. The chain is built from TRBV30 and TRBJ2-4; TRBD2 agrees at 13 bases. The CDR3 loop spans 20 amino acids. CDR1 is GTSNPN and CDR2 is SVGIG in the germline V gene (reference sequence). V trimming: 2 bases; J trimming: 0 bases; junction bases outside the gene matches: 13. CDR3 DNA: TGTGCCTGGAGTACTAACCCGGGACTAGCGGGGCCTGTAGCCAAAAACATTCAGTACTTC. Translation: CAWSTNPGLAGPVAKNIQYF.

The gene calls are TRBV9 and TRBJ1-2, with 8 nucleotides matching TRBD1. Germline lookup yields CDR1 SGDLS and CDR2 YYNGEE. The V segment lost 3 bases and the J segment 4 bases; nucleotides outside the gene matches: 11. CDR3 length equals 16 residues. The CDR3 protein is CASSGTGRGVAYGYTF. CDR3 coding DNA: TGTGCCAGCAGCGGGACAGGGAGGGGTGTAGCCTATGGCTACACCTTC.

This sequence joins TRBV4-1 and TRBJ2-7; no clear D. Germline V CDR1 and CDR2: MGHRA, YSYEKL. The length of the CDR3 is 15 residues. The germline V and J ends were trimmed by 1 base and 6 bases, with 16 bases remaining between them. The chain's CDR3 is CASSQVDIEGSEQYF. Written as DNA, the CDR3 is TGCGCCAGCAGCCAAGTCGATATTGAAGGATCCGAGCAGTACTTC.

V and J are TRBV13 and TRBJ2-3; no clear D gene. CDR1 is PRHDT and CDR2 is FYEKMQ in the germline V gene (reference sequence). The CDR3 contains 11 residues. With 6 bases removed from V and 1 base from J, the gap between germline ends came to 2 bases. The CDR3 bases are TGTGCCAGCAGTCGCACAGATACGCAGTATTTT. Protein product: CASSRTDTQYF.

This chain joins TRBV5-6 and TRBJ1-4; possible D gene TRBD1, 6 bases. V dropped 3 bases and J dropped 8 bases, with 17 bases sitting between them. The germline gives CDR1 SGHDT, CDR2 YYEEEE. The length of the CDR3 is 15 residues. Written as DNA, the CDR3 is TGTGCCAGCAGCTCTACCGGGACATCCAGAGAAAAACTGTTTTTT. Protein: CASSSTGTSREKLFF.

The rearrangement joins TRBV6-1 to TRBJ2-7, with D possibly being TRBD1 (5 bases). The CDR3 contains 14 residues. CDR1 MNHNS and CDR2 SASEGT come from the germline V gene. V lost 9 bases and J lost 6, with 21 bases in between. The CDR3 sequence: CASSTDGRVGEQYF. CDR3 DNA sequence: TGTGCCAGTTCGACGGATGGCAGGGTGGGCGAGCAGTACTTC.

V gene TRBV30 combines with J gene TRBJ2-3; D not certain. V was cut by 0 bases and J by 5 bases, with 9 bases left in between. The CDR3 consists of 13 residues. Germline CDR1 GTSNPN, CDR2 SVGIG (reference sequence). The CDR3 here is CAWSVITGDTQYF. The CDR3 region has the DNA TGTGCCTGGAGTGTAATTACTGGAGATACGCAGTATTTT.

A remark on this clone: The sample contains more than one DNA sequence encoding this CDR3. This chain uses TRBV29-1 with TRBJ2-7; weak D call: TRBD2 (5 bases). Germline loops: CDR1 SQVTM, CDR2 ANQGSEA. The CDR3 is 15 amino acids. V lost 0 bases and J lost 7, with 19 bases in between. The CDR3 is CSVEDQTLVSGEQYF. CDR3 coding DNA: TGCAGCGTTGAAGATCAGACCCTTGTATCGGGGGAGCAGTACTTC.

The V gene is TRBV9, the J gene TRBJ1-1; D gene unclear. V was cut by 4 bases and J by 5 bases, with 12 bases left in between. Germline V gene data show CDR1 as SGDLS and CDR2 as YYNGEE. This CDR3 comprises 13 residues. CDR3 sequence: CASSQREETEAFF. The CDR3 nucleotides are TGTGCCAGCAGCCAGAGGGAGGAGACTGAAGCTTTCTTT.